This entry is about one TCR beta chain. This record belongs to a study of blood T cell repertoires in COVID-19. Donors were grouped by their self-reported clinical history. TCRdb keeps only in-frame clones here, not all; method: immunoSEQ multiplex PCR. This sample has about 240,000 clones; about 90% occur once, and the top ten carry approximately 3.5%. Germline V CDR1 and CDR2: SGHVS, FNYEAQ. Between the trimmed V and J ends, which lost 2 bases and 6 bases, there was a span of 10 bases. The CDR3 is made up of 13 amino acids. The clonotype was recovered from a woman aged 40 to 55 with acute COVID-19. The specimen sequenced was PBMCs or T cells enriched from blood (not recorded which). The rearrangement joins TRBV7-6 to TRBJ2-5; unclear D gene. For the CDR3, the DNA is TGTGCCAGCAGCTTAAGTGACTTTCAGACCCAGTACTTC. This sequence encodes CASSLSDFQTQYF.